A single sample gave rise to the 32 T cell receptor beta chains below, sequenced in a study of graft-versus-host responses after intestinal transplantation. For these receptors, no antigen is known. Repertoires were generated with immunoSEQ multiplex PCR, while TCRdb's copy carries only in-frame clones and drops some. The sample yields 85,000 to 100,000 clones, roughly 92% seen once. The material sequenced was unstimulated CD4+ T cells sorted from spleen or lymph node cells, taken before intestinal transplant. The receptors originated from a human donor who received an intestinal transplant.

This chain links TRBV11-2 with TRBJ1-1; possibly TRBD1 for D (6 bases). CDR1 is SGHAT, CDR2 FQNNGV, per germline. V lost 1 base, J lost 1 base, and 13 bases lay in between. The CDR3 contains 16 residues. This CDR3 reads CASSLVSLGQNTEAFF. The CDR3 DNA reads TGTGCCAGCAGCTTAGTTTCTTTGGGACAGAACACTGAAGCTTTCTTT. Supplemented by reference TRBV11-2 and TRBJ1-1, the full variable domain reads EAGVAQSPRYKIIEKRQSVAFWCNPISGHATLYWYQQILGQGPKLLIQFQNNGVVDDSQLPKDRFSAERLKGVDSTLKIQPAKLEDSAVYLCASSLVSLGQNTEAFFGQGTRLTVV.

The chain couples TRBV27 to TRBJ2-7, with 8 bases identical to TRBD1. V dropped 5 bases and J dropped 2; count of bases not matched to a gene: 8. The CDR3 loop spans 15 amino acids. Germline-derived CDR1 and CDR2 are MNHEY and SMNVEV (reference sequence). The CDR3 loop is CASSLYDRGPYEQYF. CDR3 sequence (DNA): TGTGCCAGCAGTCTATACGACAGGGGCCCCTACGAGCAGTACTTC.

This chain joins TRBV18 and TRBJ1-3; 7 positions match TRBD1. The germline CDR1 and CDR2 sequences are KGHSH and LQKENI. V was clipped by 2 bases and J by 7 bases; unmatched bases: 8. The CDR3 is made up of 15 amino acids. CDR3 coding DNA: TGTGCCAGCTCACCAGCGACAGGGCCGGCGAACACCATATATTTT. Translated, it gives CASSPATGPANTIYF. The variable domain in full, completed from reference TRBV18 and TRBJ1-3, reads NAGVMQNPRHLVRRRGQEARLRCSPMKGHSHVYWYRQLPEEGLKFMVYLQKENIIDESGMPKERFSAEFPKEGPSILRIQQVVRGDSAAYFCASSPATGPANTIYFGEGSWLTVV.

The chain recombines TRBV6-1 with TRBJ2-7; TRBD1 matches at 7 bases. Germline V gene data show CDR1 as MNHNS and CDR2 as SASEGT. The CDR3 runs to 15 residues. V lost 4 bases, J lost 0 bases, and 6 bases stayed unmatched. In nucleotides, the CDR3 is TGTGCCAGCAGTGGACCGGGACAGTACTCCTACGAGCAGTACTTC. Protein: CASSGPGQYSYEQYF.

The CDR3 sequence is CAWSRTGTQETQYF. The CDR3 nucleotides read TGTGCCTGGAGCCGGACAGGGACCCAAGAGACCCAGTACTTC. V usage is TRBV30 and J usage is TRBJ2-5; 8 bases line up with TRBD1. The germline V gene encodes CDR1 GTSNPN and CDR2 SVGIG (reference sequence). With 3 bases clipped from V and 1 base from J, the junction kept 4 bases outside the gene matches. This CDR3 has 14 residues.

The chain carries TRBV14 and TRBJ2-6; a possible D gene is TRBD2 (7 bases). CDR1 and CDR2 (germline): SGHDN, FVKESK. Trimming cost V 1 base and J 0 bases, with 16 bases left between them. CDR3 length: 19 residues. The CDR3 DNA sequence: TGTGCCAGCAGCCAAGGGGGGGGACAACCAAGCTCTGGGGCCAACGTCCTGACTTTC. The encoded protein is CASSQGGGQPSSGANVLTF.

J is TRBJ2-7 and V is TRBV18; 7 bases are a match to TRBD2. CDR1 and CDR2 from the germline V gene are KGHSH and LQKENI. Trimming cost V 3 bases and J 6 bases; bases outside gene matches: 8. This CDR3 comprises 14 residues. DNA for the CDR3: TGTGCCAGCTCACCTCTCGGGGGGTTGGGCGAGCAGTACTTC. As protein: CASSPLGGLGEQYF.

V gene TRBV18 combines with J gene TRBJ2-3, with 7 bases lining up with TRBD2. This CDR3 spans 14 amino acids. Per germline, CDR1 KGHSH and CDR2 LQKENI. V shed 3 bases, J shed 5 bases, and the junction held 5 bases outside the gene matches. The chain's CDR3 is CASSPVLAKDTQYF. CDR3 coding DNA: TGTGCCAGCTCACCGGTACTAGCGAAAGATACGCAGTATTTT. The full variable domain, its missing parts supplied by reference TRBV18 and TRBJ2-3, is NAGVMQNPRHLVRRRGQEARLRCSPMKGHSHVYWYRQLPEEGLKFMVYLQKENIIDESGMPKERFSAEFPKEGPSILRIQQVVRGDSAAYFCASSPVLAKDTQYFGPGTRLTVL.

V is TRBV4-1 and J is TRBJ2-5, with TRBD2 matching 13 bases. Germline CDR1 is MGHRA and CDR2 is YSYEKL. The ends lost 1 base at V and 4 bases at J; junction bases unmatched: 12. The CDR3 consists of 19 residues. The CDR3 DNA sequence: TGCGCCAGCAGCCAAGGGGGGACTAGCGGGACCACTCGGGGAGAGACCCAGTACTTC. The encoded protein is CASSQGGTSGTTRGETQYF.

The V and J genes are TRBV18 and TRBJ1-4; no clear D gene. Trimming removed 0 bases from V and 7 bases from J, with 15 bases in between. CDR3 length equals 16 residues. Germline CDR1 and CDR2: KGHSH and LQKENI. The CDR3 loop is CASSPPGSGRGEKLFF. In DNA, the CDR3 is TGTGCCAGCTCACCACCGGGGAGCGGACGGGGTGAAAAACTGTTTTTT.

V and J are TRBV19 and TRBJ2-7; 11 bases agree with TRBD2. Trimming removed 2 bases from V and 3 bases from J; junction bases left unmatched: 3. Germline lookup yields CDR1 LNHDA and CDR2 SQIVND (reference sequence). The CDR3 covers 15 residues. CDR3 DNA sequence: TGTGCCAGTAGTATAAGGCTAGCGGGGGGCTACGAGCAGTACTTC. Protein sequence: CASSIRLAGGYEQYF.

The chain employs TRBV9 and TRBJ2-2; the match to TRBD1 covers 8 bases. The CDR3 spans 15 residues. Unmatched junction bases numbered 3, after V lost 2 bases and J lost 3 bases. Germline CDR1 and CDR2: SGDLS and YYNGEE. The CDR3 sequence: CASSVQGAYTGELFF. Here the CDR3 DNA reads TGTGCCAGCAGCGTCCAGGGGGCATACACCGGGGAGCTGTTTTTT.

V usage is TRBV10-3 and J usage is TRBJ2-3, with a tentative D call TRBD2 (6 bases). The CDR3 is 17 residues long. With 3 bases removed from V and 2 bases from J, the gap between germline ends came to 18 bases. Germline CDR1 ENHRY, CDR2 SYGVKD. The CDR3 sequence: CAISDYLLAGPTDTQYF. The CDR3 DNA reads as TGTGCCATCAGTGATTACCTGCTGGCGGGGCCCACAGATACGCAGTATTTT.

The rearrangement links TRBV5-6 to TRBJ1-6; 9 nucleotides align to TRBD1. Germline CDR1 is SGHDT and CDR2 is YYEEEE. This CDR3 is built from 15 residues. J lost 6 bases, V lost 1 base, and 2 bases had no gene match. The CDR3 DNA reads TGTGCCAGCAGCTTGCCGGACAGGGGTAATTCACCCCTCCACTTT. It yields the protein CASSLPDRGNSPLHF.

The V gene is TRBV9, the J gene TRBJ2-3; no firm D call. Trimming stripped 0 bases from V and 6 bases from J, with 8 bases between. This CDR3 region has 13 residues. From germline, CDR1 is SGDLS and CDR2 YYNGEE. The CDR3 protein is CASSVGPLDTQYF. CDR3 coding DNA: TGTGCCAGCAGCGTAGGGCCTCTGGATACGCAGTATTTT.

The V gene is TRBV6-1, the J gene TRBJ1-5; weak D call: TRBD1 (6 bases). The CDR3 extends over 13 amino acids. V was cut by 6 bases and J by 5 bases, with 11 bases left in between. The germline V gene has CDR1 MNHNS and CDR2 SASEGT. The CDR3: CASRDRRDQPQHF. The DNA for the CDR3 is TGTGCCAGCAGAGACAGGCGTGATCAGCCCCAGCATTTT.

The chain couples TRBV5-1 to TRBJ2-5; D is possibly TRBD2 (7 bases). Germline V CDR1 and CDR2: SGHRS, YFSETQ. Between the trimmed V and J ends, which lost 4 bases and 1 base, there was a span of 17 bases. This CDR3 comprises 16 residues. The CDR3 DNA reads TGCGCCAGCAGCCGGAATGGGGGGGGCCGCCAAGAGACCCAGTACTTC. Its translation: CASSRNGGGRQETQYF.

In its sample, this clone was seen a few times. The chain joins TRBV28 to TRBJ2-7; D is unresolved. The germline V gene has CDR1 MDHEN and CDR2 SYDVKM. The CDR3 sequence is 13 residues long. The ends were cut back, 5 bases at V and 9 bases at J, with 17 bases in the middle. The CDR3: CASSPNRVLGQYF. The CDR3 nucleotides read TGTGCCAGCAGTCCAAACCGGGTCCTCGGGCAGTACTTC.

This clone has just one count. V is TRBV7-2 and J is TRBJ1-2, with 8 bases aligning to TRBD1. The V and J ends lost 4 bases and 6 bases, in that order; junction bases with no gene match: 7. Germline loops: CDR1 SGHTA, CDR2 FQGNSA. The CDR3 totals 14 residues. The CDR3 DNA reads TGTGCCAGCAGCTCCACCCAGGGGGCCGATGGCTACACCTTC. Translation gives CASSSTQGADGYTF.

This clone was detected only once. The CDR3 is CASSESRRSSYNSPLHF. CDR3 nucleotides: TGTGCCAGCAGTGAATCCCGGAGAAGCTCCTATAATTCACCCCTCCACTTT. The gene calls are TRBV6-1 and TRBJ1-6, with D uncertain. This CDR3 has 17 amino acids. Germline V gene sequence: CDR1 MNHNS, CDR2 SASEGT. Trimming removed 2 bases from V and 0 bases from J, with 11 bases in between.

V gene TRBV5-4 combines with J gene TRBJ2-3, with D perhaps matching TRBD1 (5 bases). Germline CDR1 reads SGHNT; CDR2 reads YYREEE (reference sequence). The V and J ends lost 4 bases and 3 bases respectively, with 12 bases between them. The CDR3 is 14 amino acids. The CDR3 is CASSVGQGTDTQYF. In nucleotides, the CDR3 is TGTGCCAGCAGCGTGGGGCAGGGTACAGATACGCAGTATTTT.

This chain connects TRBV19 to TRBJ1-4; 8 nucleotides match TRBD1. This CDR3 spans 15 amino acids. Germline CDR1 is LNHDA and CDR2 is SQIVND (reference sequence). V trimming: 1 base; J trimming: 6 bases; junction bases outside the gene matches: 4. DNA for the CDR3: TGTGCCAGTAGTATAGCGGCCAGGGGGCATGAAAAACTGTTTTTT. Its translation is CASSIAARGHEKLFF. Full variable domain (missing parts from reference TRBV19 and TRBJ1-4): DGGITQSPKYLFRKEGQNVTLSCEQNLNHDAMYWYRQDPGQGLRLIYYSQIVNDFQKGDIAEGYSVSREKKESFPLTVTSAQKNPTAFYLCASSIAARGHEKLFFGSGTQLSVL.

V and J are TRBV28 and TRBJ2-1, with a possible D match to TRBD1 (6 bases). Germline V gene sequence: CDR1 MDHEN, CDR2 SYDVKM. The ends were cut back, 6 bases at V and 8 bases at J, with 11 bases in the middle. The CDR3 spans 12 residues. The CDR3 spells CASRAQGYEQFF. CDR3 DNA sequence: TGTGCCAGCAGAGCTCAGGGGTATGAGCAGTTCTTC. Filled out from reference TRBV28 and TRBJ2-1, the complete variable domain reads DVKVTQSSRYLVKRTGEKVFLECVQDMDHENMFWYRQDPGLGLRLIYFSYDVKMKEKGDIPEGYSVSREKKERFSLILESASTNQTSMYLCASRAQGYEQFFGPGTRLTVL.

The chain recombines TRBV28 with TRBJ1-4; a weak D match, TRBD1 (6 bases). Germline V lookup: CDR1 MDHEN, CDR2 SYDVKM. V dropped 6 bases and J dropped 7 bases, with 12 bases sitting between them. CDR3 size: 13 residues. The CDR3 reads CASSQTRGEKLFF. For the CDR3, the DNA is TGTGCCAGCAGCCAAACCAGGGGTGAAAAACTGTTTTTT.

The V and J genes are TRBV2 and TRBJ2-7, with no clear D. The CDR3 runs 12 residues. The V end was cut by 6 bases, the J end by 3 bases, with 9 bases between. CDR1 is SNHLY, CDR2 FYNNEI, per germline. The CDR3 sequence is CASRSERYEQYF. CDR3 sequence (DNA): TGTGCCAGCAGATCGGAGCGCTACGAGCAGTACTTC.

This chain links TRBV7-3 with TRBJ2-5, with TRBD1 matching over 8 bases. Germline CDR1 is SGHTA and CDR2 is FQGTGA. This CDR3 is 13 amino acids long. V was pared by 4 bases and J by 4 bases, with 2 bases of the junction left unmatched. The CDR3 nucleotides are TGTGCCAGCAGCTCCGGACAGGGAGAGACCCAGTACTTC. It codes for CASSSGQGETQYF. The full variable domain, rest sourced from reference TRBV7-3 and TRBJ2-5, is GAGVSQTPSNKVTEKGKYVELRCDPISGHTALYWYRQSLGQGPEFLIYFQGTGAADDSGLPNDRFFAVRPEGSVSTLKIQRTERGDSAVYLCASSSGQGETQYFGPGTRLLVL.

V and J are TRBV11-2 and TRBJ2-7, with TRBD2 matching over 7 bases. The CDR3 extends over 16 amino acids. The germline CDR1 and CDR2 sequences are SGHAT and FQNNGV. The J segment lost 5 bases and the V segment lost 1 base, leaving 11 bases of the junction unmatched. The CDR3 DNA reads as TGTGCCAGCAGCTTAGTTGGGGGAGGGCCCTCGGACGAGCAGTACTTC. This codes for CASSLVGGGPSDEQYF.

The chain employs TRBV6-5 and TRBJ2-7, with D possibly matching TRBD1 (6 bases). Looked up from germline, CDR1 is MNHEY and CDR2 is SVGAGI. This CDR3 region has 14 residues. V gave up 2 bases and J gave up 2 bases, with 10 bases separating them. Written as DNA, the CDR3 is TGTGCCAGCAGTTACCACAGGGATACCTACGAGCAGTACTTC. It codes for CASSYHRDTYEQYF.

This chain joins TRBV7-8 and TRBJ2-6; 7 bases align to TRBD1. The CDR3 totals 15 residues. J was trimmed by 1 base and V by 5 bases; bases with no gene match: 2. CDR1 is SGHVS, CDR2 FQNEAQ, per germline. The CDR3 DNA is TGTGCCAGCAGCCAGGGACAGTCTGGGGCCAACGTCCTGACTTTC. Amino acids: CASSQGQSGANVLTF.

The chain has TRBV5-1 and TRBJ2-3; weak D call: TRBD1 (5 bases). This CDR3 has 14 residues. V was pared by 7 bases and J by 1 base, with 13 bases between. Per germline, CDR1 SGHRS and CDR2 YFSETQ. DNA of the CDR3: TGCGCCAGCGCAACAACAGGCCGCACAGATACGCAGTATTTT. Translation gives CASATTGRTDTQYF. The entire variable domain, with the rest obtained from reference TRBV5-1 and TRBJ2-3, is as follows: KAGVTQTPRYLIKTRGQQVTLSCSPISGHRSVSWYQQTPGQGLQFLFEYFSETQRNKGNFPGRFSGRQFSNSRSEMNVSTLELGDSALYLCASATTGRTDTQYFGPGTRLTVL.

The chain recombines TRBV2 with TRBJ2-7; 10 bases are shared with TRBD1. Germline CDR1 SNHLY, CDR2 FYNNEI. The CDR3 consists of 18 residues. The junction had 12 bases not matched to a gene; V was cut back by 3 bases and J by 1 base. The CDR3 region is CASSESRDRGPLSYEQYF. The CDR3 DNA reads TGTGCCAGCAGTGAGTCCCGGGACAGGGGTCCCCTATCCTACGAGCAGTACTTC. Variable domain in full (rest from reference TRBV2 and TRBJ2-7): EPEVTQTPSHQVTQMGQEVILRCVPISNHLYFYWYRQILGQKVEFLVSFYNNEISEKSEIFDDQFSVERPDGSNFTLKIRSTKLEDSAMYFCASSESRDRGPLSYEQYFGPGTRLTVT.

This chain links TRBV6-1 with TRBJ1-3; D ambiguous. Trimming cost V 3 bases and J 0 bases, with 12 bases left between them. The CDR3 contains 16 residues. The germline V gene encodes CDR1 MNHNS and CDR2 SASEGT. The CDR3 is CASSEHSSRSGNTIYF. The DNA for the CDR3 is TGTGCCAGCAGTGAGCACAGCTCACGCTCTGGAAACACCATATATTTT.